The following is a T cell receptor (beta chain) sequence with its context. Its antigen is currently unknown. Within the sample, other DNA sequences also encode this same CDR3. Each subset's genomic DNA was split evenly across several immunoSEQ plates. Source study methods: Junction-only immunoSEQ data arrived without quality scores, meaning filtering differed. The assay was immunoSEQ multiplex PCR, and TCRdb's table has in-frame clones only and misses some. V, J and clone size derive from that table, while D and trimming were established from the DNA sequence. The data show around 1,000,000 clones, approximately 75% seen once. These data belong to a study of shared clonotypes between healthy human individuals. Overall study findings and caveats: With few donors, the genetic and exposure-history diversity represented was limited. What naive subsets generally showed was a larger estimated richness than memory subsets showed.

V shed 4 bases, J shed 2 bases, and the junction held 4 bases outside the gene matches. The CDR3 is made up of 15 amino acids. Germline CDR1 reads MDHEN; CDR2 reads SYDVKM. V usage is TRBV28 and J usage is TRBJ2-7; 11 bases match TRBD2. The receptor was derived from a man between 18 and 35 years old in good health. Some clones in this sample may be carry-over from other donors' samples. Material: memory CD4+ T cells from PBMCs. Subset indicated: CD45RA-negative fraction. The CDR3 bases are TGTGCCAGCAGTTCCCTAGCGGGAGGCCCCTACGAGCAGTACTTC. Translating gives CASSSLAGGPYEQYF.